This entry is about one T cell receptor (beta chain). Its antigen remains unidentified. Sampling consisted of one heparinised blood draw per donor, averaging approximately 120 mL. CD45RO/CCR7/CD25/CD127/CD95/CD27 sorting isolated CD4+ naive, central memory, regulatory and stem cell-like memory cells. The data derive from a study of beta chain features in type 1 diabetes. CDR1 is LNHDA and CDR2 is SQIVND in the germline V gene (reference sequence). Trimming shortened V by 8 bases and J by 4 bases, and 17 bases separated the two germline ends. The CDR3 sequence is 14 residues long. Expressed TCRB transcripts were sequenced because the entire RNA isolate underwent reverse transcription. TCRdb keeps only in-frame clones here, not all; method: immunoSEQ multiplex PCR. The sample carries approximately 330,000 clones, 9.5% to 12% recorded once. General observations from the study: Among patients, naive, central memory and Treg TCRB repertoires appeared more similar than among healthy donors.

The J gene is TRBJ1-1, the V gene TRBV19, with D possibly being TRBD1 (5 bases). Material: naive CD4+ T cells from blood. This clonotype was obtained from a woman in her 30s in good health. The CDR3 spells CASSPGRGGTEAFF. CDR3 DNA sequence: TGTGCCAGTTCACCCGGACGGGGGGGCACTGAAGCTTTCTTT.